The present entry profiles one TCR beta chain with its context. Its target antigen remains unknown. Per-base quality was not reported, and no clone a single base away is much larger than it. Healthy HIV-negative adults with no recently reported acute infections or vaccinations were included as donors. Only Caucasian adults living in Nashville, Tennessee, USA were represented among the donors. CD4+ T cells were enriched by magnetic negative selection, after which naive cells were positively selected on CD45RA and the negative fraction was taken as the memory subset. Blood was collected by leukapheresis, and PBMCs were isolated by Ficoll-Histopaque density gradient centrifugation and then cryopreserved in liquid nitrogen vapor phase. Analytical flow cytometry was used to check the purity and quantity of every magnetically sorted T cell population. From each sorted fraction, genomic DNA was isolated and quantified by UV absorbance on a Nanodrop 2000c.

This sample was taken from a study of shared clonotypes between healthy human individuals (dated by TCRdb to about 2020). Background on the whole study: A few men and two women, aged 18 to 49 years, made up the cohort. Per donor, three plates each were used for CD4 naive and CD4 memory, two for CD8 naive, and one for CD8 memory. To estimate repertoire size and how much clonotype sharing occurs between individuals, the study deeply sequenced the blood TCR repertoires of five healthy adults. To increase sequencing depth and limit assay-specific biases, TCR repertoire library preparation and sequencing were carried out by different laboratories using diverse techniques. Each donor's leukapheresis produced roughly between roughly 0.85 and 10 billion PBMCs. Paper-wide results and their limitations: Based on pairwise subsampling, the degree of clonotype sharing among donors was expected to be affected by sequencing depth. Only blood was sampled, and tissue TCR repertoires likely differ from those in blood. Because the study included only a small number of donors, the genetic and exposure-history diversity represented was limited. Naive subsets generally had larger estimated clonotype richness than memory subsets did. Compared with non-shared clonotypes, clonotypes shared by all four sorted-subset donors had higher generation probabilities. When several donors were compared, the shared fraction of clonotypes was approximately 5% for naive CD4, roughly 3.4% for naive CD8, roughly 2.3% for memory CD4, and 0.35% to 0.5% for memory CD8. Rarefaction of sorted-subset datasets indicated incomplete sequencing despite the large sequencing depth.

Using the deep immunoSEQ assay, TCR CDR3 regions were amplified from genomic DNA by multiplex PCR. Extracted genomic DNA from each cell subset was spread evenly across all wells of several immunoSEQ 96-well plates, with each plate serving as a replicate. Each replicate PCR for sorted subsets received roughly 0.2 ug genomic DNA, equal to roughly 30,000 T cell genomes. The purified libraries were quantified using a Qubit 3.0 fluorometer, sized with a Bioanalyzer 2100, and then quantified again using the KAPA Library Quantification kit. Each immunoSEQ 96-well plate was sequenced on its own single-read 150-cycle Illumina NextSeq 550 flow cell. As for how the authors treated the data: Because only junctional sequences without quality scores were contained in the immunoSEQ output, filtering matching that applied to full-length reads could not be performed. Sequences were annotated with PyIR, a Python wrapper for IgBLAST v1.9, and V/J genes and CDR3 were assigned using IMGT germline references. Reads were filtered out if the reads had weak V/J assignments (E-value above 1e-6), no CDR3, stop codons, out-of-frame junctions, or ambiguous translated residues. V3J clonotypes were defined by identical inferred V gene, J gene, and CDR3 amino acid sequence. The percentage overlap between two repertoires was calculated by dividing the number of shared unique clonotypes by the size of the smaller repertoire. RTK rarefaction, the Chao1 estimator, and Recon v2.1 estimates of unobserved clonotypes were used to assess repertoire richness. For all TCRbeta clonotypes obtained by the gDNA method from a few donors, generation probabilities were computed with OLGA. TCRdb re-hosts the immuneACCESS table, in-frame sequences only. Its copies lack some clones; in the studies checked, an unresolved V gene accounts for under half of them, and the cause for the rest is not known. Clonal size and the V and J genes are those of that table, whereas D and trimming came from the DNA. The sample yields more than 1,200,000 clones; approximately 98.5% were counted once. Roughly 0.36% of the sample lies in the top ten.

The sample comprised naive CD4+ T cells sorted from blood. Interpreted using the paper, the cell subset or site label stands for: CD45RA+ positively selected. The clonotype comes from a man aged 25-45 years in good health.

The CDR3 protein is CASSLYNREEQYF. The DNA sequence is given as TGTGCCAGCAGTCTATATAACAGGGAAGAGCAGTACTTC. The chain couples TRBV27 to TRBJ2-7, and perhaps TRBD1 as D gene, on 6 matching bases. There are 13 amino acids in the CDR3, from cysteine to phenylalanine inclusive. The entry retains the CDR3 DNA only, 39 bases that are in frame from base 1. Deletion took 5 bases off V and 7 bases off J, with a span of 15 bases between the germline ends. From a lookup of the germline V gene (reference sequence), CDR1 and CDR2 are MNHEY and SMNVEV.